This is a list of T cell receptor beta chains from one sample in a study of beta chain features in type 1 diabetes. Assay used: immunoSEQ multiplex PCR; TCRdb lists only in-frame clones, some missing. This sample has around 430,000 clones, with 30% found just once. The sequenced material came from naive CD4+ T cells from blood. The origin of the receptors is a man between 18 and 35 years old in good health. Each CDR3 is given with its conserved first and last residue. D genes are given only for firm matches. For some rows the clone size is stated as once, few or many, or as a class when expanded; others skip it.

d_call,j_call,cdr3_length,v_call,clone_size,cdr3_nt,cdr3_aa
TRBD2,TRBJ2-3,16,TRBV29-1,-,TGCAGCGTTGGCTTTGGACTAGCGGGAATCGGAGATACGCAGTATTTT,CSVGFGLAGIGDTQYF
TRBD1,TRBJ1-5,15,TRBV4-1,few,TGCGCCAGCAGCGTCCGGGACAGTAGCAATCAGCCCCAGCATTTT,CASSVRDSSNQPQHF
-,TRBJ2-6,12,TRBV30,-,TGTGCCGGCGGCTCTGGGGCCAACGTCCTGACTTTC,CAGGSGANVLTF
TRBD2,TRBJ2-2,18,TRBV4-2,-,TGTGCCAGCAGCCAAGGTTCTTCGGGACTAGCGGACACCGGGGAGCTGTTTTTT,CASSQGSSGLADTGELFF
-,TRBJ1-2,14,TRBV9,few,TGTGCCAGCAGCCAACAGCGGGGACGCTATGGCTACACCTTC,CASSQQRGRYGYTF
-,TRBJ1-1,13,TRBV14,few,TGTGCCAGCAGCCAAGATCGCCCACAGGTCGCTTTCTTT,CASSQDRPQVAFF
TRBD2,TRBJ2-1,14,TRBV10-3,-,TGTGCCATCACTCCGGGAGGCCCCTACAATGAGCAGTTCTTC,CAITPGGPYNEQFF
TRBD1,TRBJ1-1,15,TRBV7-9,-,TGTGCCAGCAGCTCCCAGGGGGTCGGGGACACTGAAGCTTTCTTT,CASSSQGVGDTEAFF
-,TRBJ1-5,13,TRBV30,-,TGTGCCTGGAGTTTGGACAAGACAAAGCCCCAGCATTTT,CAWSLDKTKPQHF
-,TRBJ1-2,13,TRBV30,few,TGTGCCTGGTTCCCTGACACTAACTATGGCTACACCTTC,CAWFPDTNYGYTF
-,TRBJ1-2,13,TRBV5-4,-,TGTGCCAGCAGCTTGGACATTAACTATGGCTACACCTTC,CASSLDINYGYTF
-,TRBJ2-1,15,TRBV9,-,TGTGCCAGCAGCCCCCGCTTTGATTCCTACAATGAGCAGTTCTTC,CASSPRFDSYNEQFF
TRBD1,TRBJ2-1,14,TRBV13,few,TGTGCCAGCAGCTCAGGACAGGGTCGGGCGGAGCAGTTCTTC,CASSSGQGRAEQFF
-,TRBJ2-1,14,TRBV7-2,few,TGTGCCAGCAGCTTAGCGCCGGCGCCGAATGAGCAGTTCTTC,CASSLAPAPNEQFF
-,TRBJ2-7,12,TRBV6-1,-,TGTGCCAGCAATATTCCCTGGAACGAGCAGTACTTC,CASNIPWNEQYF
TRBD2,TRBJ2-1,15,TRBV4-1,-,TGCGCCAGCAGCCAAGTGGCGGGAGGTGCGCATCGGCAGTTCTTC,CASSQVAGGAHRQFF
-,TRBJ2-7,13,TRBV7-2,once,TGTGCCAGCAGCTTAGAAGGGGGGCCGGGGCAGTACTTC,CASSLEGGPGQYF
-,TRBJ2-3,12,TRBV2,-,TGTGCCAGCAGTCTCAATACAGATACGCAGTATTTT,CASSLNTDTQYF
-,TRBJ1-5,13,TRBV6-6,few,TGTGCCAGCAGTCCGACCGTCAATCAGCCCCAGCATTTT,CASSPTVNQPQHF
TRBD1,TRBJ2-7,14,TRBV7-2,few,TGTGCCAGCAGCCTAGGGGACAGGGGCTACGAGCAGTACTTC,CASSLGDRGYEQYF
TRBD2,TRBJ2-1,18,TRBV4-1,-,TGCGCCAGCAGCCAACACCCCCTAGCGGGAGGATCCTACAATGAGCAGTTCTTC,CASSQHPLAGGSYNEQFF
-,TRBJ2-3,16,TRBV11-2,few,TGTGCCAGCAGCCAAAGGGTCACAGCGAAGGCAGATACGCAGTATTTT,CASSQRVTAKADTQYF
-,TRBJ2-7,14,TRBV25-1,-,TGTGCCAGCAGTGGATCAGGGGGGAGCTACGAGCAGTACTTC,CASSGSGGSYEQYF
-,TRBJ1-3,14,TRBV30,-,TGTGCCTGGAGAACCAGCGGAGCTGGAAACACCATATATTTT,CAWRTSGAGNTIYF
TRBD1,TRBJ2-7,15,TRBV7-9,-,TGTGCCAGCAGTCCCGGACAGGCCTTTGGAGCCGAGCAGTACTTC,CASSPGQAFGAEQYF
-,TRBJ1-1,14,TRBV5-6,-,TGTGCCAGCAGCAGGGACACAATGAACACTGAAGCTTTCTTT,CASSRDTMNTEAFF
-,TRBJ1-5,15,TRBV4-1,-,TGCGCCAGCAGCAGGGTCTCCTACGGTAATCAGCCCCAGCATTTT,CASSRVSYGNQPQHF
-,TRBJ1-5,15,TRBV30,-,TGTGCCTGGAGTCCGGACAGAGATAGCAATCAGCCCCAGCATTTT,CAWSPDRDSNQPQHF
TRBD1,TRBJ2-1,15,TRBV7-2,-,TGTGCCAGCAGCTTAGGTTGGGGACAGTACAATGAGCAGTTCTTC,CASSLGWGQYNEQFF
TRBD2,TRBJ2-7,13,TRBV14,few,TGTGCCAGCAGCCGGGGACTAGCGCGAGAGCAGTACTTC,CASSRGLAREQYF
-,TRBJ2-1,12,TRBV7-2,many,TGTGCCAGCAGCGTTCGTGCCGTAAACCTGTTCTTC,CASSVRAVNLFF
-,TRBJ2-1,11,TRBV6-5,-,TGTGCCAGCAATCTCTACAATGAGCAGTTCTTC,CASNLYNEQFF
-,TRBJ2-7,14,TRBV6-1,few,TGTGCCAGCAGTGAAGGACCCAGGGGTTACGAGCAGTACTTC,CASSEGPRGYEQYF
TRBD1,TRBJ2-7,14,TRBV5-1,-,TGCGCCAGCAGCTTGGGGGACAGAACCTACGAGCAGTACTTC,CASSLGDRTYEQYF
-,TRBJ2-4,12,TRBV28,-,TGTGCCAGCAGATCCGGGACGGGCATTCAGTACTTC,CASRSGTGIQYF
-,TRBJ2-7,14,TRBV18,few,TGTGCCAGCTCACGACGCACGGGAGTAGGCGAGCAGTACTTC,CASSRRTGVGEQYF
TRBD1,TRBJ2-1,12,TRBV2,-,TGTGCCAGCAAGAGGGGGCACAATGAGCAGTTCTTC,CASKRGHNEQFF
TRBD2,TRBJ2-5,15,TRBV6-6,-,TGTGCCAGCAGTTACACTAGCGGATACCAAGAGACCCAGTACTTC,CASSYTSGYQETQYF
-,TRBJ2-1,12,TRBV5-1,few,TGCGCCAGCAGGCAGGACAGAAATGAGCAGTTCTTC,CASRQDRNEQFF
-,TRBJ2-1,13,TRBV2,-,TGTGCCAGCAGTGGTGGACAGAACACCGATCGGTTCTTC,CASSGGQNTDRFF
TRBD1,TRBJ2-3,16,TRBV9,-,TGTGCCAGCAGCGGCCGGGACAGGGTTACGACAGATACGCAGTATTTT,CASSGRDRVTTDTQYF
-,TRBJ1-4,15,TRBV7-2,-,TGTGCCAGCAGCTTAGCGTACAGTGTGGGTGAAAAACTGTTTTTT,CASSLAYSVGEKLFF
TRBD2,TRBJ2-7,13,TRBV29-1,few,TGCAGCTTCCGACTAGCGGCCACCTACGAGCAGTACTTC,CSFRLAATYEQYF
-,TRBJ2-5,15,TRBV14,-,TGTGCCAGCAGCCCTATCACAGGGCCTGAAGAGACCCAGTACTTC,CASSPITGPEETQYF
TRBD1,TRBJ2-1,15,TRBV9,-,TGTGCCAGCAGCCCCCGGGGGACAGGGTTAAATGAGCAGTTCTTC,CASSPRGTGLNEQFF
-,TRBJ2-3,17,TRBV18,-,TGTGCCAGCTCACCCAATCAAGCCGGAGGGCATCAAGATACGCAGTATTTT,CASSPNQAGGHQDTQYF
-,TRBJ2-3,13,TRBV7-7,few,TGTGCCAGCAGCCTTACATACACAGATACGCAGTATTTT,CASSLTYTDTQYF
TRBD2,TRBJ2-3,15,TRBV7-2,few,TGTGCCAGCAGCCCCTCTAGCGGGGGCACAGATACGCAGTATTTT,CASSPSSGGTDTQYF
-,TRBJ2-1,14,TRBV5-1,-,TGCGCCAGCAGCTTAAACAGGGCTCGGAATGAGCAGTTCTTC,CASSLNRARNEQFF
-,TRBJ2-6,14,TRBV30,-,TGTGCCTGGACTAGGATCTCTGGGGCCAACGTCCTGACTTTC,CAWTRISGANVLTF
-,TRBJ1-2,13,TRBV7-9,once,TGTGCCAGCAGCTTCAGGGAAGGCTATGGCTACACCTTC,CASSFREGYGYTF
-,TRBJ2-3,13,TRBV11-2,-,TGTGCCAGCAGCAGGGGATACACAGATACGCAGTATTTT,CASSRGYTDTQYF